This entry describes one TCR beta chain. These data come from a study of blood T cell repertoires in COVID-19. Across the whole study: COVID-19 samples, acute and convalescent, were from the United States, Italy and Spain.

Data came from immunoSEQ multiplex PCR; TCRdb stores just in-frame clones and leaves some out. The sample yields about 250,000 clones, about 82% seen once. The specimen was peripheral blood. This clonotype was obtained from a woman at least 80 years old with COVID-19, enrolled during active disease.

The CDR3 coding sequence is TGTGCCACCAGTGATGCTACAGGGGCAACTAATGAAAAACTGTTTTTT. Residues: CATSDATGATNEKLFF. V gene TRBV24-1 combines with J gene TRBJ1-4, with 7 positions matching TRBD1. The CDR3 totals 16 residues. Per germline, CDR1 KGHDR and CDR2 SFDVKD. V was pared by 3 bases and J by 0 bases, with 3 bases of the junction left unmatched.